The 11 T cell receptor beta chains reported below all come from one sample, sequenced in a study of T cells in Graves' hyperthyroidism and ophthalmopathy. Amplification yielded TCR beta CDR3 regions, with RNA transcripts as the source. Initially, a first-round RT-PCR of the TCR CDR3 employed the HTBI primer set. Each CDR3 protein gets one entry after TCRdb re-called the multiplex PCR reads with MiXCR. The sample has about 400,000 distinct CDR3 sequences; around 15% are singletons. The sample comprised blood. The origin of the receptors is a man aged 45-60 years with Graves' ophthalmopathy.

The table lists this clonotype with many counts. The J gene is TRBJ1-4, the V gene TRBV28; D gene unclear. The CDR3 has 13 amino acids. V was pared by 5 bases and J by 8 bases, with 12 bases between. CDR1 and CDR2 from the germline V gene are MDHEN and SYDVKM. The CDR3 region has the DNA TGTGCCAGCAGTCCCCCTAACACCGAAAAACTGTTTTTT. Residues: CASSPPNTEKLFF.

This clonotype was found many times. The rearrangement links TRBV11-2 to TRBJ2-1; D is unclear. The CDR3 spans 15 residues. The V end lost 5 bases, the J end lost 4 bases, and 15 bases lay between the germline ends. Germline CDR1 SGHAT, CDR2 FQNNGV. Here the CDR3 reads CASSKGVGAYNEQFF. CDR3 DNA sequence: TGTGCCAGCAGCAAAGGTGTAGGAGCATACAATGAGCAGTTCTTC.

This clonotype has just a few counts. The rearrangement joins TRBV19 to TRBJ2-5; 10 positions match TRBD2. The CDR3 has 17 amino acids. V lost 5 bases and J lost 5; bases outside the gene matches: 14. Germline loops: CDR1 LNHDA, CDR2 SQIVND (reference sequence). In DNA form, the CDR3 reads TGTGCCAGTAGTTATGGGACTAGCGACCACTATTTGGAGACCCAGTACTTC. Its protein product is CASSYGTSDHYLETQYF. Supplemented by reference TRBV19 and TRBJ2-5, the full variable domain reads DGGITQSPKYLFRKEGQNVTLSCEQNLNHDAMYWYRQDPGQGLRLIYYSQIVNDFQKGDIAEGYSVSREKKESFPLTVTSAQKNPTAFYLCASSYGTSDHYLETQYFGPGTRLLVL.

The V call is TRBV7-9, the J call TRBJ2-3; TRBD2 is a possible D gene (6 bases). The CDR3 spans 17 residues. The V end lost 5 bases, the J end lost 0 bases, and 18 bases lay between the germline ends. Germline CDR1 SEHNR, CDR2 FQNEAQ (reference sequence). The chain's CDR3 is CASSPTVLAPSTDTQYF. Here the CDR3 DNA reads TGTGCCAGCAGCCCTACCGTACTAGCCCCTAGCACAGATACGCAGTATTTT.

This clonotype was observed at least ten times. This rearrangement joins TRBV7-3 to TRBJ2-1; 9 bases are shared with TRBD2. The CDR3 spans 20 residues. CDR1 and CDR2 (germline): SGHTA, FQGTGA. J gave up 5 bases and V 2 bases, and 19 bases lay outside the gene matches. CDR3 nucleotide sequence: TGTGCCAGCAGCTTACTTGTAGCGGGCGGGAGGGCCCTCGTGAACAATGAGCAGTTCTTC. Translation gives CASSLLVAGGRALVNNEQFF.

CDR3 DNA sequence: TGTGCCAGCAGCCGGGGGGACACGTCCTACGAGCAGTACTTC. The encoded protein is CASSRGDTSYEQYF. The chain links TRBV3-1 to TRBJ2-7; possibly TRBD1 or TRBD2 for D (6 bases each). The CDR3 is made up of 14 amino acids. Trimming left V 4 bases short and J 1 base short, with 11 bases between. Germline-derived CDR1 and CDR2 are LGHDT and YNNKEL (reference sequence).

This chain links TRBV5-1 with TRBJ2-2; possibly TRBD1 for D (5 bases). Germline CDR1 SGHRS, CDR2 YFSETQ. This CDR3 comprises 15 residues. Trimming removed 5 bases from V and 6 bases from J, with 17 bases in between. CDR3 amino acids: CASRRAGARAGELFF. DNA of the CDR3: TGCGCCAGCAGACGAGCAGGAGCCAGGGCCGGGGAGCTGTTTTTT.

The table lists this clonotype with many counts. The V call is TRBV5-1, the J call TRBJ2-3; D is ambiguous. The CDR3 consists of 14 residues. The V and J ends lost 1 base and 0 bases respectively, with 6 bases between them. The germline gives CDR1 SGHRS, CDR2 YFSETQ. The CDR3 region is CASSLRSSTDTQYF. CDR3 DNA: TGCGCCAGCAGCTTGCGTAGCAGCACAGATACGCAGTATTTT.

This clonotype was recorded at least ten times. The chain combines TRBV14 with TRBJ2-2, with 11 bases fitting TRBD2. V dropped 4 bases and J dropped 4; count of bases not matched to a gene: 2. The CDR3 extends over 15 amino acids. The germline gives CDR1 SGHDN, CDR2 FVKESK. The CDR3 sequence is CASSPLAGATGELFF. CDR3 DNA: TGTGCCAGCAGCCCACTAGCGGGAGCCACCGGGGAGCTGTTTTTT.

This clonotype is a singleton in its sample. Compared with germline, one end of the junction differs, possibly owing to a read error. This chain joins TRBV7-2 and TRBJ2-5; weak D call: TRBD2 (5 bases). This CDR3 has 15 residues. Germline CDR1 and CDR2: SGHTA and FQGNSA. This chain's CDR3 is CASSLVGLGGETQYF. As DNA, the CDR3 is TGTGCCAGCAGCTTAGTTGGACTCGGTGGGGAGACCCAGTACTTT.

The J gene is TRBJ2-7, the V gene TRBV5-4; D could derive from TRBD1 or TRBD2 (5 bases each). Germline V gene lookup returns CDR1 SGHNT and CDR2 YYREEE (reference sequence). Trimming removed 4 bases at V and 6 bases at J, with 14 bases between. The CDR3 has 13 residues. CDR3 coding DNA: TGTGCCAGCAGCCCCCCTAGGGACCGCGAGCAGTACTTC. Translating gives CASSPPRDREQYF.